This T cell receptor (beta chain) was sequenced for a study of T cell repertoires in cytomegalovirus infection. About the study: It can be stated that public TCR beta signatures indicated CMV infection as well as a matching HLA type.

In TCRdb, the reads were re-called with MiXCR into one record per CDR3 protein. The sample lists tens of thousands of distinct CDR3 sequences; about a fifth were seen once. In its sample, this clonotype was seen a few times. Its antigen is still unknown. Whole-study findings and limits: HLA-C-restricted, CMV-specific TCR beta clonotypes were dominant ex vivo.

This CDR3 region has 13 residues. Unmatched junction bases numbered 2, after V lost 6 bases and J lost 0 bases. The receptor comes from a human donor in good health (CMV status not recorded). Some clones in this sample may be carry-over from other donors' samples. The chain combines TRBV12-3 or TRBV12-4 with TRBJ2-7, with 7 positions matching TRBD1. The specimen comprised CD8+ T cells from cultured PBMCs, sampled from culture after CMV antigen stimulation. Here the CDR3 reads CASSRDSSYEQYF. CDR3 sequence (DNA): TGTGCCAGCAGCCGGGACAGCTCCTACGAGCAGTACTTC.